Below are 18 T cell receptor beta chains sequenced from a single sample in a study of T-cell reconstitution after alpha-beta-depleted transplantation in children. TCRbeta library preparation incorporated unique molecular identifiers. TCRdb redid the calling of the PCR reads with MiXCR, one entry per CDR3 protein. The sample contains 700,000 to 950,000 distinct CDR3 sequences, 15% to 20% of which appear only once. Sequenced material: PBMCs, mostly from graft donor cells, taken 360 days after TCRalphabeta/CD19-depleted stem cell transplant. Receptor source: a male patient aged 5 to 17 who had a stem cell transplant for acute lymphoblastic leukemia, so the T cells may come from the graft donor.

This chain connects TRBV29-1 to TRBJ1-2; 9 nucleotides match TRBD1. The V gene's germline CDR1 is SQVTM and CDR2 ANQGSEA. This CDR3 contains 13 residues. Unmatched junction bases numbered 9, after V lost 7 bases and J lost 6 bases. The CDR3 DNA follows: TGCAGCGCTCGGACAGGGGTGGGGCATGGCTACACCTTC. Translated, it gives CSARTGVGHGYTF.

This sequence joins TRBV7-9 and TRBJ1-5; D remains unclear. Germline V CDR1 and CDR2: SEHNR, FQNEAQ (reference sequence). V lost 5 bases, J lost 5 bases, and 10 bases lay in between. The CDR3 sequence is 13 residues long. The CDR3 protein is CASSPTGHQPQHF. The CDR3 DNA is TGTGCCAGCAGCCCCACGGGTCATCAGCCCCAGCATTTT.

This clonotype was recorded at least ten times. The V and J genes are TRBV6-2 or TRBV6-3 and TRBJ2-5; D is unresolved. The CDR3 contains 11 residues. V was clipped by 6 bases and J by 7 bases, with 9 bases between them. Germline V gene sequence: CDR1 MNHEY, CDR2 SVGEGT. The CDR3 sequence: CASSQSLTQYF. CDR3 DNA: TGTGCCAGCAGCCAATCTTTGACCCAGTACTTC.

This clonotype appeared a few times. The V gene is TRBV27, the J gene TRBJ2-1, with D possibly TRBD2 on 5 matching bases. The V end lost 10 bases, the J end lost 10 bases, and 23 bases lay between the germline ends. CDR1 and CDR2 from the germline V gene are MNHEY and SMNVEV (reference sequence). This CDR3 has 14 amino acids. As DNA, the CDR3 is TGTGCCACCTCGTTCAACGGGGTCTCTACAGAGCAGTTCTTC. Its translation: CATSFNGVSTEQFF.

This clonotype was picked up many times. The chain links TRBV20-1 to TRBJ1-1; 7 bases map to TRBD1. This CDR3 region has 13 residues. The germline gives CDR1 DFQATT, CDR2 SNEGSKA (reference sequence). The junction had 6 bases not matched to a gene; V was cut back by 6 bases and J by 2 bases. CDR3 in DNA: TGCAGTGCAACCGGGACAGTAAACACTGAAGCTTTCTTT. It encodes CSATGTVNTEAFF.

This clonotype was seen a handful of times. This chain uses TRBV20-1 with TRBJ2-7; weak D call: TRBD2 (6 bases). The CDR3 covers 13 residues. The V end was cut by 3 bases, the J end by 1 base, with 10 bases between. CDR1 and CDR2 from the germline V gene are DFQATT and SNEGSKA (reference sequence). The CDR3 DNA reads as TGCAGTGCTAGGGGCCGGGGGTCCTACGAGCAGTACTTC. It is translated as CSARGRGSYEQYF.

CDR3 DNA: TGTGCCCCCGTGGGTGACTTTGCGCAGTACTTC. Translation: CAPVGDFAQYF. The chain couples TRBV5-8 to TRBJ2-7; D is ambiguous. Germline CDR1 is SGHTS and CDR2 is YDEGEE. The CDR3 runs 11 residues. Trimming stripped 10 bases from V and 9 bases from J, with 17 bases between.

This clonotype was recorded at least ten times. V is TRBV7-6 and J is TRBJ2-1; TRBD2 is a possible D gene (5 bases). V was clipped by 1 base and J by 12 bases, with 13 bases between them. Looked up from germline, CDR1 is SGHVS and CDR2 is FNYEAQ. The CDR3 covers 13 residues. Written as DNA, the CDR3 is TGTGCCAGCAGCTTAGAGCATGCGGGCGGGCAGTTCTTC. This gives the protein CASSLEHAGGQFF. Complete variable domain (other parts from reference TRBV7-6 and TRBJ2-1): GAGVSQSPRYKVTKRGQDVALRCDPISGHVSLYWYRQALGQGPEFLTYFNYEAQQDKSGLPNDRFSAERPEGSISTLTIQRTEQRDSAMYRCASSLEHAGGQFFGPGTRLTVL.

This clonotype was detected many times. The chain employs TRBV2 and TRBJ2-4; possible D gene TRBD2, 6 bases. The CDR3 consists of 16 residues. The germline V gene encodes CDR1 SNHLY and CDR2 FYNNEI. Trimming removed 1 base at V and 8 bases at J, with 18 bases between. CDR3 sequence: CASSEGPGTYEHIQYF. CDR3 sequence (DNA): TGTGCCAGCAGTGAAGGGCCCGGGACTTACGAGCACATTCAGTACTTC.

This clonotype has more than one count but fewer than ten. The rearrangement joins TRBV29-1 to TRBJ2-1, with D perhaps TRBD1 or TRBD2 (6 bases each). Trimming left V 3 bases short and J 12 bases short, with 18 bases between. Germline V gene data show CDR1 as SQVTM and CDR2 as ANQGSEA. This CDR3 spans 13 amino acids. CDR3 loop: CSVEEGGSKGQFF. For the CDR3, the DNA is TGCAGCGTTGAGGAGGGGGGATCCAAGGGGCAGTTCTTC.

This clonotype was detected only a few times. The V and J genes are TRBV24-1 and TRBJ2-7; D gene unclear. Germline-derived CDR1 and CDR2 are KGHDR and SFDVKD. CDR3 length equals 13 residues. V was clipped by 9 bases and J by 0 bases, with 11 bases between them. This CDR3 is CATGTPSSYEQYF. CDR3 coding DNA: TGTGCCACCGGAACGCCGAGCTCCTACGAGCAGTACTTC.

The rearrangement links TRBV5-1 to TRBJ2-2; 8 bases are shared with TRBD1. V lost 3 bases to trimming and J lost 5 bases; unmatched junction nucleotides: 12. The V gene's germline CDR1 is SGHRS and CDR2 YFSETQ. This CDR3 has 17 amino acids. DNA of the CDR3: TGCGCCAGCAGCTCTAGGACAGGGAGAAGTGTAACCGGGGAGCTGTTTTTT. Its translation: CASSSRTGRSVTGELFF.

This clonotype showed up many times. This rearrangement joins TRBV4-1 to TRBJ2-5; D call uncertain. The CDR3 runs to 16 residues. Germline V CDR1 and CDR2: MGHRA, YSYEKL. With 1 base removed from V and 5 bases from J, the gap between germline ends came to 17 bases. CDR3 sequence reads: CASSQGLDATGETQYF. The CDR3 bases are TGCGCCAGCAGCCAAGGATTGGACGCCACCGGGGAGACCCAGTACTTC.

This clonotype occurred a few times. V gene TRBV19 combines with J gene TRBJ2-3; D might be TRBD1 (6 bases). V gave up 7 bases and J gave up 3 bases, with 11 bases separating them. Germline V lookup: CDR1 LNHDA, CDR2 SQIVND (reference sequence). There are 13 residues in the CDR3. CDR3: CASMHRETDTQYF. The CDR3 nucleotides read TGTGCCAGTATGCACAGGGAGACAGATACGCAGTATTTT.

This clonotype was seen more than once but under ten times. The CDR3 coding sequence is TGTGCCAGCAGTTGGGTGGGTCTTGGGGCCAACGTCCTGACTTTC. As protein: CASSWVGLGANVLTF. The chain uses TRBV27 and TRBJ2-6, with D hard to call. CDR1 is MNHEY, CDR2 SMNVEV, per germline (reference sequence). Trimming cost V 4 bases and J 3 bases, with 10 bases left between them. The CDR3 is made up of 15 amino acids.

This clonotype was detected ten times or more. Germline and junction disagree at one end, which may indicate a read error. This rearrangement joins TRBV7-3 to TRBJ2-3, with 9 bases matching TRBD1. Germline V gene data show CDR1 as SGHTA and CDR2 as FQGTGA. The length of the CDR3 is 14 residues. The CDR3 DNA follows: TGCGCCAGCAGCCCGGGACAGGGTTCAGATACGCAGTATTTT. Translation: CASSPGQGSDTQYF. The full variable domain, its missing parts supplied by reference TRBV7-3 and TRBJ2-3, is GAGVSQTPSNKVTEKGKYVELRCDPISGHTALYWYRQSLGQGPEFLIYFQGTGAADDSGLPNDRFFAVRPEGSVSTLKIQRTERGDSAVYLCASSPGQGSDTQYFGPGTRLTVL.

The sample holds many counts of this clonotype. The chain couples TRBV4-1 to TRBJ2-5; D tentatively fits TRBD1 or TRBD2 (7 bases each). The V gene lost 3 bases and the J gene lost 2 bases, with 13 bases spanning the gap. Germline V CDR1 and CDR2: MGHRA, YSYEKL. There are 15 residues in the CDR3. CDR3 sequence: CASSHARGGQETQYF. The CDR3 region has the DNA TGCGCCAGCAGCCATGCCAGGGGGGGGCAAGAGACCCAGTACTTC.

In this sample, this clonotype turned up once. The CDR3 DNA is TGTGCCAGCAGCAAGGAGGGCACGTATTTCAATCAGCCCCAGCATTTT. It is translated as CASSKEGTYFNQPQHF. The V and J genes are TRBV21-1 and TRBJ1-5. TRBV21-1 is tagged as a pseudogene. The CDR3 runs to 16 residues.